These 28 T cell receptor beta chains were sequenced from one sample in a study of T-cell reconstitution after alpha-beta-depleted transplantation in children. A TCRbeta library incorporating unique molecular identifiers was prepared. One entry per CDR3 protein, called by TCRdb with MiXCR from the PCR reads. The table lists a few hundred thousand distinct CDR3 sequences, around 9.5% of them singletons. The sequences come from PBMCs from the stem cell graft donor, collected from the stem cell graft. The receptor set was obtained from a human donor who donated a stem cell graft to a child with acute lymphoblastic leukemia.

This clonotype was seen a handful of times. The chain couples TRBV19 to TRBJ2-1; D is uncertain. The CDR3 runs 16 residues. Germline V gene sequence: CDR1 LNHDA, CDR2 SQIVND (reference sequence). Trimming cost V 3 bases and J 3 bases, with 15 bases left between them. CDR3 in DNA: TGTGCCAGTAGTATGACGTCCAGGACCGGCTACAATGAGCAGTTCTTC. This translates into CASSMTSRTGYNEQFF.

The chain is built from TRBV27 and TRBJ2-1; the D gene is possibly TRBD1 (5 bases). V lost 2 bases and J lost 5, with 10 bases in between. Germline lookup yields CDR1 MNHEY and CDR2 SMNVEV (reference sequence). The CDR3 extends over 14 amino acids. The chain's CDR3 is CASSLVRAHNEQFF. The CDR3 nucleotides read TGTGCCAGCAGTTTAGTCAGGGCCCACAATGAGCAGTTCTTC.

This chain connects TRBV27 to TRBJ1-2; D is unclear. The CDR3 extends over 13 amino acids. Germline CDR1 reads MNHEY; CDR2 reads SMNVEV (reference sequence). The germline V and J ends were trimmed by 8 bases and 0 bases, with 10 bases remaining between them. CDR3 nucleotide sequence: TGTGCCAGCCTTGACACTTCTAACTATGGCTACACCTTC. This sequence encodes CASLDTSNYGYTF.

This clonotype turned up a few times. The chain uses TRBV9 and TRBJ2-3; 10 nucleotides match TRBD2. Germline V gives CDR1 SGDLS, CDR2 YYNGEE. This CDR3 spans 17 amino acids. Trimming took 1 base from V and 1 from J; bases not matched to a gene: 6. This CDR3 is CASSVMASGGRTDTQYF. CDR3 nucleotide sequence: TGTGCCAGCAGCGTAATGGCTAGCGGGGGCCGCACAGATACGCAGTATTTT.

This clonotype was recorded at least ten times. The chain joins TRBV29-1 to TRBJ1-1; D perhaps matches TRBD1 (5 bases). The germline gives CDR1 SQVTM, CDR2 ANQGSEA. V was clipped by 6 bases and J by 8 bases, with 22 bases between them. The CDR3 runs to 14 residues. CDR3 nucleotides: TGCAGCGTGGCTCACGGGACCTCGGAAAGGGAAGCTTTCTTT. Translated, it gives CSVAHGTSEREAFF.

This clonotype was detected only a few times. The gene calls are TRBV20-1 and TRBJ1-2; D is undetermined. Trimming pared 0 bases from V and 0 bases from J, leaving 8 bases between. CDR1 DFQATT and CDR2 SNEGSKA come from the germline V gene (reference sequence). The CDR3 runs to 14 residues. The CDR3 reads CSARDPRTNYGYTF. The DNA of the CDR3 is TGCAGTGCTAGAGATCCCAGGACTAACTATGGCTACACCTTC.

The table lists this clonotype with many counts. The rearrangement links TRBV25-1 to TRBJ2-7; no definite D call. CDR3 size: 14 residues. The V end was cut by 2 bases, the J end by 0 bases, with 8 bases between. Germline V gene data show CDR1 as MGHDK and CDR2 as SYGVNS. DNA of the CDR3: TGTGCCAGCAGTGAAGTGGATAGCTCCTACGAGCAGTACTTC. The encoded protein is CASSEVDSSYEQYF.

This clonotype was counted many times. The chain has TRBV5-1 and TRBJ1-1; 7 nucleotides match TRBD1. Germline V gene lookup returns CDR1 SGHRS and CDR2 YFSETQ. V was clipped by 2 bases and J by 10 bases; unmatched bases: 11. This CDR3 is 14 amino acids long. This CDR3 is CASSFKGTVTGAFF. CDR3 sequence (DNA): TGCGCCAGCAGCTTCAAAGGGACAGTCACGGGAGCTTTCTTT.

This rearrangement joins TRBV20-1 to TRBJ1-2, with D possibly matching TRBD1 (5 bases). The germline gives CDR1 DFQATT, CDR2 SNEGSKA (reference sequence). The CDR3 is 14 amino acids. V dropped 0 bases and J dropped 3 bases, with 11 bases sitting between them. The CDR3 is CSARDPRTHYGYTF. The CDR3 coding sequence is TGCAGTGCTAGAGATCCTCGGACACACTATGGCTACACCTTC.

J is TRBJ1-2 and V is TRBV11-2; 7 nucleotides match TRBD1. J was trimmed by 6 bases and V by 5 bases; bases with no gene match: 18. The CDR3 contains 17 residues. The germline V gene encodes CDR1 SGHAT and CDR2 FQNNGV. The DNA of the CDR3 is TGTGCCAGCAGCCGTGAGCGGACAGGCCGATATAGGGATGGCTACACCTTC. Translation gives CASSRERTGRYRDGYTF.

This clonotype was detected many times. The chain links TRBV18 to TRBJ2-7; no firm D call. Trimming removed 3 bases from V and 3 bases from J, with 12 bases in between. CDR1 and CDR2 (germline): KGHSH, LQKENI. This CDR3 comprises 14 residues. Here the CDR3 DNA reads TGTGCCAGCTCACCTCCCACATCCAACTACGAGCAGTACTTC. As protein: CASSPPTSNYEQYF. Combining the CDR3 with reference TRBV18 and TRBJ2-7 gives the whole variable domain NAGVMQNPRHLVRRRGQEARLRCSPMKGHSHVYWYRQLPEEGLKFMVYLQKENIIDESGMPKERFSAEFPKEGPSILRIQQVVRGDSAAYFCASSPPTSNYEQYFGPGTRLTVT.

The V and J genes are TRBV14 and TRBJ2-3, with D perhaps TRBD2 (6 bases). Germline lookup yields CDR1 SGHDN and CDR2 FVKESK. The CDR3 loop spans 15 amino acids. V was shortened by 10 bases and J by 9 bases, with 26 bases between the two germline ends. Written as DNA, the CDR3 is TGTGCCACCGCGACTAGGTCGGGGAGTTGGGAAACGCAGTATTTT. This codes for CATATRSGSWETQYF.

This clonotype was recorded many times. The V gene is TRBV5-6, the J gene TRBJ2-1; TRBD1 agrees at 8 bases. V lost 0 bases to trimming and J lost 7 bases; unmatched junction nucleotides: 6. Germline CDR1 SGHDT, CDR2 YYEEEE. The CDR3 spans 15 residues. As DNA, the CDR3 is TGTGCCAGCAGCTTGGTTCAGGGGGCCGGAAATGAGCAGTTCTTC. This sequence encodes CASSLVQGAGNEQFF.

This clonotype was found a few times. The chain combines TRBV9 with TRBJ1-6; a weak D match, TRBD1 (6 bases). CDR1 is SGDLS and CDR2 is YYNGEE in the germline V gene. The ends were cut back, 3 bases at V and 3 bases at J, with 22 bases in the middle. The CDR3 has 19 amino acids. Here the CDR3 DNA reads TGTGCCAGCAGCGGTCGACAGGCGAACCCACCTAACTATAATTCACCCCTCCACTTT. Its translation is CASSGRQANPPNYNSPLHF.

This clonotype was counted a few times. The rearrangement uses TRBV15 and TRBJ2-7; tentatively, D is TRBD2 (6 bases). Trimming removed 0 bases from V and 7 bases from J, with 16 bases in between. CDR1 and CDR2 (germline): LNHNV, YYDKDF (reference sequence). CDR3 length: 15 residues. The CDR3 DNA reads TGTGCCACCAGCAGAGATCGGGGGAGAGAATGGGAGCAGTACTTC. This encodes CATSRDRGREWEQYF.

This clonotype came up many times. The CDR3 sequence: CASSLGRSNYGYTF. As DNA, the CDR3 is TGTGCCAGCAGCTTAGGCAGGTCTAACTATGGCTACACCTTC. The chain links TRBV7-6 to TRBJ1-2; no clear D gene. The CDR3 has 14 amino acids. Germline CDR1 is SGHVS and CDR2 is FNYEAQ. V was shortened by 1 base and J by 0 bases, with 6 bases between the two germline ends.

This clonotype occurred many times. The chain employs TRBV6-2 or TRBV6-3 and TRBJ2-7, with TRBD1 matching over 7 bases. Germline lookup yields CDR1 MNHEY and CDR2 SVGEGT. The CDR3 contains 16 residues. With 6 bases clipped from V and 2 bases from J, the junction kept 13 bases outside the gene matches. The CDR3 DNA reads TGTGCCAGCAGACGATACCGGACAGGACAAACCTACGAGCAGTACTTC. This codes for CASRRYRTGQTYEQYF.

The sample holds a few counts of this clonotype. V usage is TRBV12-3 or TRBV12-4 and J usage is TRBJ1-5; TRBD1 matches 11 bases. This CDR3 contains 16 residues. The trim removed 3 bases at V and 3 bases at J, leaving 4 bases unmatched. CDR3 loop: CASSFGDRGSNQPQHF. CDR3 DNA: TGTGCCAGCAGTTTTGGGGACAGGGGGTCCAATCAGCCCCAGCATTTT.

The sample holds a few counts of this clonotype. The chain recombines TRBV20-1 with TRBJ2-5, with D unclear. CDR3 length: 14 residues. From germline, CDR1 is DFQATT and CDR2 SNEGSKA (reference sequence). Trimming removed 1 base from V and 0 bases from J, with 9 bases in between. The CDR3, as DNA: TGCAGTGCTAGAGGGTTCGAGTACCAAGAGACCCAGTACTTC. Amino acid sequence: CSARGFEYQETQYF.

This clonotype turned up a few times. The chain couples TRBV29-1 to TRBJ2-5; D is uncertain. The V gene lost 4 bases and the J gene lost 3 bases, with 15 bases spanning the gap. The CDR3 is 14 amino acids. Germline CDR1 reads SQVTM; CDR2 reads ANQGSEA. The CDR3 bases are TGCAGCGTTGGGCAAGGTTCGGGTAAAGAGACCCAGTACTTC. Residues: CSVGQGSGKETQYF.

The CDR3 is CASSQEGLRGVDGYTF. For the CDR3, the DNA is TGTGCCAGCAGCCAAGAGGGCCTGCGGGGAGTGGATGGCTACACCTTC. This chain joins TRBV4-2 and TRBJ1-2, with D hard to call. Per the germline V gene, CDR1 is LGHNA and CDR2 is YNFKEQ. V lost 0 bases to trimming and J lost 6 bases, with 17 bases between them. This CDR3 region has 16 residues.

The gene calls are TRBV11-3 and TRBJ2-1, with D perhaps matching TRBD1 (6 bases). This CDR3 region has 13 residues. Germline CDR1 SGHNT, CDR2 YENEEA. Trimming cost V 4 bases and J 6 bases, with 10 bases left between them. The chain's CDR3 is CASSSGAGNEQFF. The CDR3 bases are TGTGCCAGCAGCTCAGGGGCTGGCAATGAGCAGTTCTTC.

This clonotype was found many times. The V and J genes are TRBV12-3 or TRBV12-4 and TRBJ1-2; D perhaps matches TRBD1 (6 bases). The CDR3 has 14 amino acids. Trimming shortened V by 5 bases and J by 3 bases, and 13 bases separated the two germline ends. The CDR3 DNA is TGTGCCAGCAGTACCTGGACAGAGTACTATGGCTACACCTTC. Amino acid sequence: CASSTWTEYYGYTF.

This clonotype showed up just a few times. The CDR3 region is CASSPPGAKNNYGYTF. The CDR3 region has the DNA TGTGCCAGCAGTCCCCCGGGGGCCAAGAATAACTATGGCTACACCTTC. V usage is TRBV28 and J usage is TRBJ1-2, with D possibly TRBD1 on 6 matching bases. CDR1 is MDHEN and CDR2 is SYDVKM in the germline V gene. There are 16 residues in the CDR3. Deletions cut 5 bases from V and 1 base from J, with 17 bases between.

As regards this clonotype: This could be a read error, since a much larger clone is one nucleotide away. The genes are TRBV5-1 and TRBJ1-1; TRBD1 might be the D (5 bases). The CDR3 spans 14 residues. In germline, CDR1 is SGHRS, CDR2 YFSETQ. CDR3 nucleotide sequence: TGCGCCAGCATCTTGGGTCAACAGGAGGGTGAAGCTTTCTTT. As protein: CASILGQQEGEAFF. Full variable domain (remainder filled in from reference TRBV5-1 and TRBJ1-1): KAGVTQTPRYLIKTRGQQVTLSCSPISGHRSVSWYQQTPGQGLQFLFEYFSETQRNKGNFPGRFSGRQFSNSRSEMNVSTLELGDSALYLCASILGQQEGEAFFGQGTRLTVV.

This clonotype was recorded a few times. This rearrangement joins TRBV14 to TRBJ2-3; no clear D. The length of the CDR3 is 14 residues. Germline CDR1 SGHDN, CDR2 FVKESK. Trimming took 4 bases from V and 0 from J, leaving 8 bases between them. CDR3 nucleotides: TGTGCCAGCAGCCTCGCGACTAGCACAGATACGCAGTATTTT. Its protein product is CASSLATSTDTQYF. The full variable domain, rest sourced from reference TRBV14 and TRBJ2-3, is EAGVTQFPSHSVIEKGQTVTLRCDPISGHDNLYWYRRVMGKEIKFLLHFVKESKQDESGMPNNRFLAERTGGTYSTLKVQPAELEDSGVYFCASSLATSTDTQYFGPGTRLTVL.

This clonotype has a handful of counts. The rearrangement links TRBV5-5 to TRBJ2-5, with 9 positions matching TRBD2. The germline V gene encodes CDR1 SGHKS and CDR2 YYEKEE (reference sequence). The CDR3 runs to 15 residues. After removal of 4 bases from V and 5 bases from J, the junction contained 9 bases not matched to a gene. The CDR3 sequence: CASSQRGAGFETQYF. DNA of the CDR3: TGTGCCAGCAGCCAGCGGGGGGCGGGATTCGAGACCCAGTACTTC.

In its sample, this clonotype was seen many times. The V and J genes are TRBV27 and TRBJ2-3; 7 bases align to TRBD1. Germline CDR1 is MNHEY and CDR2 is SMNVEV (reference sequence). The CDR3 is 16 residues long. J was trimmed by 0 bases and V by 0 bases; bases with no gene match: 3. The CDR3 DNA reads TGTGCCAGCAGTTTATCGAAGGGGGCCAGCACAGATACGCAGTATTTT. Residues: CASSLSKGASTDTQYF.